The clone carrying this T cell receptor beta chain was detected only a few times. The antigen is unknown. The sample comes from a study of blood T cells in healthy people across ages. General observations from the study: It was the long-lived donors that had more naive CD4+ cells and higher diversity than aged donors. Measured against age, TCR beta diversity per million T cells decreased in a roughly linear manner. Lack of knowledge of donor CMV status possibly confounded expanded clonotype changes.

Sample-barcoded 5' priming and a J-beta primer mix drove a second PCR of roughly 6 to 12 cycles. TCRdb called the 5' RACE reads again in MiXCR, with one record for every CDR3 protein. The sample lists 550,000 to 750,000 distinct CDR3 sequences; 21% were seen once. The CDR3 length is 14 residues. The germline gives CDR1 MGHRA, CDR2 YSYEKL. The chain has TRBV4-1 and TRBJ2-5; 10 positions agree with TRBD1. The DNA end is more similar to TRBJ2-7, so the J call may be wrong. This sequence was found in a man between 65 and 85 years old in good health. Sequencing used blood. The CDR3 nucleotides read TGCGCCAGCAGCCAAGGGACAGGGGGAAGCGAGCAGTACTTC. Translating it yields CASSQGTGGSEQYF.